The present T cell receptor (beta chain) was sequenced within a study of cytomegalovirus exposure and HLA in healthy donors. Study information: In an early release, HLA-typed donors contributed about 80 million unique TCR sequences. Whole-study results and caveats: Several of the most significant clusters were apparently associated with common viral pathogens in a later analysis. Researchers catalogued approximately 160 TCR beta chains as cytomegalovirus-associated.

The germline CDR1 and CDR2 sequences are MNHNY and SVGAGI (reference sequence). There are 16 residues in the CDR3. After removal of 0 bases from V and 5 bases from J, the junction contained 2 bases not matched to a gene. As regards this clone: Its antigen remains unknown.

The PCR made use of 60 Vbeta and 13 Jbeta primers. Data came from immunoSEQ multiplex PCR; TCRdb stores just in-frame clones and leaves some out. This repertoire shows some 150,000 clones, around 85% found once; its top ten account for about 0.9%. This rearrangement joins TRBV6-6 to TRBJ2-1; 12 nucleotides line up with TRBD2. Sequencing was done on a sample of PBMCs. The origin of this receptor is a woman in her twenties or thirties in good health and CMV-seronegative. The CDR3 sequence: CASSYSRTSGNNEQFF. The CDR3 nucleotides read TGTGCCAGCAGTTACTCGAGGACTAGCGGGAACAATGAGCAGTTCTTC.